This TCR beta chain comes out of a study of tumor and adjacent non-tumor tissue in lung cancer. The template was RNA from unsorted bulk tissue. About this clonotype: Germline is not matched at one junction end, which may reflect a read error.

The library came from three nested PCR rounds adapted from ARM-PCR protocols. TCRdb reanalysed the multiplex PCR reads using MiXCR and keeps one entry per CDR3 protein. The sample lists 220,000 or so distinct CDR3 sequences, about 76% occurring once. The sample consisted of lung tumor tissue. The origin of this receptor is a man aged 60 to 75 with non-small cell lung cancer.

The CDR3: CASIPWGRLRSNGQFF. The CDR3 nucleotides read TGTGCCAGCATCCCCTGGGGGCGCTTAAGGAGTAATGGGCAGTTCTTC. The chain couples TRBV5-6 to TRBJ2-1; D is perhaps TRBD1 (6 bases). The germline CDR1 and CDR2 sequences are SGHDT and YYEEEE. The CDR3 is 16 residues long.